Presented here are 30 T cell receptor beta chains from one specimen sequenced in a study of T cells in Graves' hyperthyroidism and ophthalmopathy. Amplification of TCR beta CDR3 regions used RNA as the template. Initially, a first-round RT-PCR of the TCR CDR3 employed the HTBI primer set. TCRdb called the multiplex PCR reads again in MiXCR, with one record for every CDR3 protein. The sample consists of 530,000 or so distinct CDR3 sequences, around 22% of them appearing once. Sequencing used blood. The receptor set was obtained from a woman aged 25 to 39 with Graves' ophthalmopathy.

The V gene is TRBV2, the J gene TRBJ2-6; the D is unclear. V was shortened by 4 bases and J by 0 bases, with 10 bases between the two germline ends. The CDR3 has 16 amino acids. Germline V gene data show CDR1 as SNHLY and CDR2 as FYNNEI. The CDR3 nucleotides read TGTGCCAGCAGTGCCTCAGGTGTCTCTGGGGCCAACGTCCTGACTTTC. Its translation: CASSASGVSGANVLTF.

This clonotype showed up many times. The chain carries TRBV5-1 and TRBJ2-7; D might be TRBD2 (7 bases). The CDR3 spans 14 residues. Per the germline V gene, CDR1 is SGHRS and CDR2 is YFSETQ. V lost 4 bases, J lost 8 bases, and 19 bases lay in between. DNA of the CDR3: TGCGCCAGCAGCGAGCGGGACACCTTTTCGCAGCAGTACTTC. It encodes CASSERDTFSQQYF.

Details on this clonotype: The CDR3 does not end in the conserved phenylalanine or tryptophan, so this is likely a read error. This chain links TRBV2 with TRBJ1-1; possibly TRBD1 for D (6 bases). Germline values: CDR1 SNHLY, CDR2 FYNNEI. Trimming shortened V by 6 bases and J by 4 bases, and 15 bases separated the two germline ends. The CDR3 runs 14 residues. The CDR3 region is CASRLTGFGTEAFS. The CDR3 nucleotides are TGTGCCAGCAGACTTACAGGGTTCGGCACTGAAGCTTTCTCT.

This chain links TRBV11-2 with TRBJ2-7; 7 bases match TRBD1. The CDR3 spans 15 residues. Losses at the gene ends were 0 bases for V and 4 bases for J; bases not matched to a gene: 6. In germline, CDR1 is SGHAT, CDR2 FQNNGV. The CDR3 region has the DNA TGTGCCAGCAGCTTAGAGGTGACAGGGTGGTACGAGCAGTACTTC. As protein: CASSLEVTGWYEQYF.

The J gene is TRBJ1-5, the V gene TRBV12-3 or TRBV12-4; D gene ambiguous. The CDR3 sequence is 13 residues long. Trimming took off 2 bases at V and 5 bases at J, with 7 bases between the two ends. CDR3 residues: CASSLRYDQPQHF. The CDR3 coding sequence is TGTGCCAGCAGTTTAAGATACGATCAGCCCCAGCATTTT.

This clonotype has ten or more counts. At one end, the junction sequence differs from germline, possibly due to a read error. V gene TRBV6-2 or TRBV6-3 combines with J gene TRBJ2-2; the match to TRBD2 covers 11 bases. CDR1 is MNHEY and CDR2 is SVGEGT in the germline V gene. CDR3 length: 17 amino acids. The CDR3 protein is CASRLAGAHRDTGELLF. The DNA for the CDR3 is TGTGCCAGCAGACTAGCGGGGGCCCACCGAGACACCGGGGAGCTGCTTTTT.

This clonotype was observed many times. The chain links TRBV12-3 or TRBV12-4 to TRBJ1-2, with D unclear. V lost 0 bases to trimming and J lost 5 bases, with 13 bases between them. CDR3 size: 15 residues. The CDR3 bases are TGTGCCAGCAGTTTAGCGACGGGGATAGCGTATGGCTACACCTTC. Amino acids: CASSLATGIAYGYTF.

This clonotype has a count of ten or more. The rearrangement links TRBV27 to TRBJ1-2, with D hard to call. There are 15 residues in the CDR3. V lost 4 bases to trimming and J lost 6 bases, with 18 bases between them. Germline V gives CDR1 MNHEY, CDR2 SMNVEV (reference sequence). CDR3 sequence reads: CASSSRATDGNGYTF. As DNA, the CDR3 is TGTGCCAGCAGTTCCCGGGCCACTGACGGGAATGGCTACACCTTC.

V usage is TRBV5-1 and J usage is TRBJ1-1; D not resolved. The V and J ends lost 6 bases and 0 bases respectively, with 9 bases between them. This CDR3 spans 13 amino acids. Germline V CDR1 and CDR2: SGHRS, YFSETQ. DNA of the CDR3: TGCGCCAGCAAACCCGACATGAACACTGAAGCTTTCTTT. Translated, it gives CASKPDMNTEAFF.

This clonotype was counted ten times or more. A single base separates this from a much larger clone, so it may be a read error. The chain is built from TRBV4-1 and TRBJ1-2; D might be TRBD1 (6 bases). Per the germline V gene, CDR1 is MGHRA and CDR2 is YSYEKL. The length of the CDR3 is 14 residues. V was trimmed by 0 bases and J by 10 bases, leaving 15 bases between them. The CDR3 DNA follows: TGCGCCAGCAGCCAAGATCTGGACAGTACCTACTACACCTTC. This codes for CASSQDLDSTYYTF.

This clonotype was seen ten or more times. The V gene is TRBV19, the J gene TRBJ2-5; maybe TRBD1 (6 bases). This CDR3 has 14 amino acids. Between the trimmed V and J ends, which lost 4 bases and 4 bases, there was a span of 13 bases. CDR1 is LNHDA, CDR2 SQIVND, per germline (reference sequence). In nucleotides, the CDR3 is TGTGCCAGTAGTACCCGGACAGAGAGAGAGACCCAGTACTTC. Protein: CASSTRTERETQYF.

This clonotype was found many times. The chain recombines TRBV6-1 with TRBJ2-2; D perhaps matches TRBD1 (5 bases). V shed 10 bases and J shed 8 bases, with 20 bases lying between them. CDR1 and CDR2 (germline): MNHNS, SASEGT. This CDR3 contains 14 residues. Here the CDR3 reads CATVARVSSGELFF. CDR3 nucleotide sequence: TGTGCCACCGTGGCCAGGGTATCTTCGGGGGAGCTGTTTTTT.

This clonotype was detected a few times. V and J are TRBV11-1 and TRBJ1-1; perhaps TRBD1 as D (6 bases). V was clipped by 7 bases and J by 6 bases, with 18 bases between them. This CDR3 spans 14 amino acids. Looked up from germline, CDR1 is SGHAT and CDR2 is FQDESV (reference sequence). The CDR3 nucleotides read TGTGCCAGCACCCTCGGAAGGACAGTTTCTGAAGCTTTCTTT. Translation: CASTLGRTVSEAFF.

This rearrangement joins TRBV6-1 to TRBJ2-7; D is unclear. CDR3 length: 13 amino acids. Trimming removed 5 bases from V and 5 bases from J, with 13 bases in between. The germline CDR1 and CDR2 sequences are MNHNS and SASEGT. CDR3: CASSLSPGHEQYF. CDR3 sequence (DNA): TGTGCCAGCAGTCTCTCTCCCGGCCACGAGCAGTACTTC.

This clonotype was detected many times. This chain joins TRBV5-1 and TRBJ1-2, with D unclear. Trimming took 4 bases from V and 5 from J, leaving 9 bases between them. The CDR3 totals 12 residues. The germline V gene encodes CDR1 SGHRS and CDR2 YFSETQ. CDR3 protein: CASSHDVYGYTF. The DNA for the CDR3 is TGCGCCAGCAGCCACGATGTATATGGCTACACCTTC.

The CDR3 here is CASSYGLAIETQYF. The CDR3, as DNA: TGTGCCAGCAGCTACGGGCTAGCGATAGAGACCCAGTACTTC. V usage is TRBV7-2 and J usage is TRBJ2-5; maybe TRBD2 (6 bases). V lost 4 bases and J lost 4, with 13 bases in between. This CDR3 region has 14 residues. CDR1 and CDR2 from the germline V gene are SGHTA and FQGNSA.

This clonotype occurred many times. The chain employs TRBV19 and TRBJ1-2, with D perhaps TRBD1 (5 bases). CDR1 is LNHDA and CDR2 is SQIVND in the germline V gene (reference sequence). The CDR3 is made up of 17 amino acids. Trimming removed 4 bases from V and 0 bases from J, with 18 bases in between. As DNA, the CDR3 is TGTGCCAGTAGTAAGTGGGCAGGGAAAGGGACTAACTATGGCTACACCTTC. Encoded protein: CASSKWAGKGTNYGYTF.

This clonotype was seen many times. CDR3 in amino acids: CASSPKLGLSSPFYEQYF. DNA for the CDR3: TGTGCCAGCAGCCCGAAATTGGGGCTTAGTTCTCCCTTCTACGAGCAGTACTTC. This chain connects TRBV11-1 to TRBJ2-7; D possibly corresponds to TRBD1 (5 bases). This CDR3 is 18 amino acids long. Germline V gene lookup returns CDR1 SGHAT and CDR2 FQDESV (reference sequence). V was pared by 5 bases and J by 3 bases, with 26 bases between.

This clonotype was found many times. The chain combines TRBV12-3 or TRBV12-4 with TRBJ2-7, with unresolved D. Deletions cut 3 bases from V and 6 bases from J, with 9 bases between. The CDR3 sequence is 12 residues long. The CDR3 here is CASSFATSEQYF. Here the CDR3 DNA reads TGTGCCAGCAGTTTTGCCACAAGCGAGCAGTACTTC.

This clonotype has ten or more counts. The rearrangement uses TRBV27 and TRBJ1-2; perhaps TRBD1 as D (6 bases). V lost 5 bases and J lost 0, with 7 bases in between. The germline V gene encodes CDR1 MNHEY and CDR2 SMNVEV (reference sequence). This CDR3 contains 13 residues. The CDR3 DNA reads TGTGCCAGCAGTCAGGGGTCTAACTATGGCTACACCTTC. This encodes CASSQGSNYGYTF.

This clonotype was recorded at least ten times. The chain carries TRBV6-1 and TRBJ2-6; D not resolved. The CDR3 has 15 amino acids. Germline values: CDR1 MNHNS, CDR2 SASEGT. V was trimmed by 7 bases and J by 0 bases, leaving 10 bases between them. CDR3 coding DNA: TGTGCCAGCACCGACCCGGCCTCTGGGGCCAACGTCCTGACTTTC. Amino acids: CASTDPASGANVLTF.

J is TRBJ2-4 and V is TRBV27; 7 nucleotides align to TRBD2. This CDR3 region has 18 residues. V shed 0 bases, J shed 0 bases, and the junction held 8 bases outside the gene matches. Germline CDR1 is MNHEY and CDR2 is SMNVEV (reference sequence). DNA of the CDR3: TGTGCCAGCAGTTTATCGGGATGGCTAGCGGAAGCCAAAAACATTCAGTACTTC. As protein: CASSLSGWLAEAKNIQYF.

This clonotype was counted between two and nine times. It may be a read error: a sequence one base away is much more abundant. The rearrangement links TRBV19 to TRBJ2-5; D is possibly TRBD1 (6 bases). This CDR3 spans 15 amino acids. Germline loops: CDR1 LNHDA, CDR2 SQIVND (reference sequence). Here the CDR3 DNA reads TGTGCCATTAGTATTAACACAGGAGCCAGGGGGACCCAGTACTTC. Translation gives CAISINTGARGTQYF.

This clonotype was picked up one time. The V and J genes are TRBV3-1 and TRBJ2-2; tentatively, D is TRBD1 or TRBD2 (6 bases each). Germline CDR1 and CDR2: LGHDT and YNNKEL (reference sequence). The CDR3 runs 15 residues. V gave up 2 bases and J gave up 7 bases, with 14 bases separating them. The CDR3 nucleotides are TGTGCCAGCAGCCAAAGGGGGACGGGAGACGGGGAGCTGTTTTTT. Its protein product is CASSQRGTGDGELFF.

This clonotype has ten or more counts. The V and J genes are TRBV7-2 and TRBJ1-1; D uncertain. Germline V gene sequence: CDR1 SGHTA, CDR2 FQGNSA. Deletions cut 5 bases from V and 6 bases from J, with 19 bases between. The CDR3 sequence is 15 residues long. The CDR3 DNA sequence: TGTGCCAGCAGCCCTGAGGTCCGGGAATGGGCTGAAGCTTTCTTT. It is translated as CASSPEVREWAEAFF. Drawing the rest from reference TRBV7-2 and TRBJ1-1, the complete variable domain is GAGVSQSPSNKVTEKGKDVELRCDPISGHTALYWYRQSLGQGLEFLIYFQGNSAPDKSGLPSDRFSAERTGGSVSTLTIQRTQQEDSAVYLCASSPEVREWAEAFFGQGTRLTVV.

This clonotype was detected many times. The V call is TRBV5-1, the J call TRBJ1-3; D not certain. CDR1 and CDR2 from the germline V gene are SGHRS and YFSETQ. With 6 bases removed from V and 4 bases from J, the gap between germline ends came to 14 bases. This CDR3 has 14 residues. CDR3 bases: TGCGCCAGCACGGACGGGTTAATAGGAAACACCATATATTTT. Protein sequence: CASTDGLIGNTIYF.

The gene calls are TRBV3-1 and TRBJ2-2; 11 bases agree with TRBD2. Germline V CDR1 and CDR2: LGHDT, YNNKEL (reference sequence). Germline trimming cut 6 bases from V and 4 bases from J; bases unmatched to any gene: 4. The CDR3 is made up of 15 amino acids. The CDR3 sequence is CASSHLAGGTGELFF. The CDR3 region has the DNA TGTGCCAGCAGTCATCTAGCGGGGGGCACCGGGGAGCTGTTTTTT.

This chain uses TRBV7-9 with TRBJ2-7, with 10 bases fitting TRBD1. The CDR3 is 15 amino acids. Germline assignment: CDR1 SEHNR and CDR2 FQNEAQ (reference sequence). The ends lost 5 bases at V and 2 bases at J; junction bases unmatched: 6. Here the CDR3 DNA reads TGTGCCAGCAGCACCCGGGACAGGGGCCCCTACGAGCAGTACTTC. This encodes CASSTRDRGPYEQYF.

The table lists this clonotype with many counts. The J gene is TRBJ1-6, the V gene TRBV7-8, with 7 bases matching TRBD1. The CDR3 is made up of 15 amino acids. Germline V lookup: CDR1 SGHVS, CDR2 FQNEAQ. V gave up 4 bases and J gave up 4 bases; unmatched junction bases: 4. CDR3 protein: CASSSGQIYNSPLHF. CDR3 nucleotide sequence: TGTGCCAGCAGCTCGGGACAGATTTATAATTCACCCCTCCACTTT. Full variable domain (remainder filled in from reference TRBV7-8 and TRBJ1-6): GAGVSQSPRYKVAKRGQDVALRCDPISGHVSLFWYQQALGQGPEFLTYFQNEAQLDKSGLPSDRFFAERPEGSVSTLKIQRTQQEDSAVYLCASSSGQIYNSPLHFGNGTRLTVT.

This clonotype was detected ten times or more. The chain is built from TRBV20-1 and TRBJ1-1, with D unresolved. The CDR3 sequence is 15 residues long. Germline loops: CDR1 DFQATT, CDR2 SNEGSKA (reference sequence). V shed 6 bases and J shed 1 base, with 18 bases lying between them. The DNA for the CDR3 is TGCAGTGCCACGGACCCACACCGACGGAACACTGAAGCTTTCTTT. This translates into CSATDPHRRNTEAFF.